This TCR beta chain was recorded in a study of human T cells and chemical hapten exposure (dated by TCRdb to about 2021). Context from the whole study: For sensitization, 2% DPC in acetone was applied to a roughly 2 cm by roughly 2 cm area of upper inner arm skin. Patients additionally received weekly therapeutic DPC doses to the scalp throughout the roughly 24-week study period. Blood was sampled from patients pre-sensitization (week 0) and at 2, 6 and about 24 weeks after DPC sensitization. For TCR sequencing, blood came from twenty-nine alopecia patients at anywhere from one to four time points (pre-sensitization, 2, 6 and 24 weeks). Libraries were pooled for sequencing, and per-sample TCR yields varied mainly because of small differences in library volumes within the pool. The patient cohort, mostly female, included alopecia areata with under or over 50% scalp involvement, alopecia totalis and alopecia universalis. Peripheral blood TCR repertoire changes were tracked in vivo in alopecia patients during primary and secondary sensitization to the hapten diphenylcyclopropenone (DPC). Patch testing was performed on the upper back with Finn chambers containing 0.01% DPC, and the patch tests were scored after 6 days according to International Contact Dermatitis Research Group standards.

From cysteine to phenylalanine, the CDR3 is 13 amino acids long. The DNA shown is the 39-base CDR3, in frame from base 1. V drops 5 bases and J drops 6 bases, leaving 13 bases in between. The receptor library was made with RACE. Instrument on record: NextSeq 500. Library preparation attached unique molecular identifiers to individual cDNA molecules for quantitative, reproducible TCR counting. Both TCR alpha and TCR beta chains were sequenced from each blood RNA sample. Per the source publication's procedure: A median of around 100,000 TCRs per sample was observed, with a range of 23,224 to 690,600. V, J and CDR3 annotation of the TCR reads was performed with the Decombinator software suite. Every sample was subsampled to the same number of TCRs (28,000) for the PS versus PT1 abundance plots. Expanded TCRs were defined as absent before sensitization and observed at least eight times at the 2-week time point. The public reads were reanalyzed by TCRdb: fastp trimming at Q25, MiXCR alignment, in-frame beta chains only. Entries that share a CDR3 protein sequence are merged under the most common genes and DNA. TCRdb assigned the V and J calls; the authors' analysis was not used. The sample table shows 180,000 or so distinct CDR3 sequences, and roughly 15% are seen once. Of the sample, about 1.7% falls within the top ten clones.

The sample's time point label, in plain terms: patch test 1, 2 weeks after DPC sensitization. The treatment or condition label here, explained by the study, means: therapeutic diphenylcyclopropenone sensitization with weekly scalp DPC. At every patch-test visit, the blood draw took place before the patch test was put on. Eligible patients were aged 18 to 70, diagnosed with alopecia, deemed suitable for DPC therapy, and excluded if pregnant. Total RNA was extracted from unfractionated whole blood that had been collected in Tempus Blood RNA tubes. A note on this clonotype: Its antigen has not been determined. Base qualities are not provided; no much larger clone lies one nucleotide away.

Results the study describes overall, beyond this receptor: Compared with pre-sensitization or healthy control sets, expanded TCRs formed significantly more large CDR3 similarity clusters, which is consistent with antigen-driven responses. All patients had alopecia, a presumed autoimmune disease, so their immune response might differ from that of healthy individuals. DPC sensitization did not change how many TCRs were above 1 in 1000 frequency, and no evidence was found of alterations in global repertoire structure. The number of PT1 expanded TCRs positively correlated with patch test score, significant at thresholds 8, 16 and 32 but not 4. Repeated subsampling changed both the strength of the expansion versus patch-test correlation and the threshold at which that correlation became significant.

The rearranged chain carries TRBV12-3 or TRBV12-4 and TRBJ1-2, with TRBD1 tentatively as D gene (6 bases match). The clonotype was recovered from a woman aged 30 to 39 with alopecia areata. Some clones in this sample may be carry-over from other donors' samples. The specimen was whole blood, collected in connection with sensitization to the hapten diphenylcyclopropenone (DPC). The CDR3 region: CASSTGPGDGYTF. The DNA sequence is given as TGTGCCAGCAGTACAGGACCAGGGGATGGCTACACCTTC.